The rows below give T cell receptor beta chains drawn from one sample of a study of blood T cell repertoires in COVID-19. Libraries were prepared by immunoSEQ multiplex PCR; TCRdb keeps only in-frame clonotypes and omits some of them. The sample shows a few hundred thousand clones, under 90% of them seen only once. The sequenced material came from peripheral blood. The source of these receptors is a man aged 45-65 years with acute or convalescent COVID-19. CDR3s include the opening cysteine and the closing phenylalanine or tryptophan. Rows may omit the clone size; those that give it use once, few, many or a size class.

v_gene	j_gene	abundance	CDR3aa
TRBV4-2	TRBJ1-2	NA	CASSPRDRGDYGYTF
TRBV27	TRBJ1-3	NA	CASSLSTGSGNTIYF
TRBV5-1	TRBJ2-2	NA	CASRQGANTGELFF
TRBV5-4	TRBJ2-3	NA	CASSLSASGVADTQYF
TRBV9	TRBJ1-2	NA	CASSPLDQRAGGYTF
TRBV2	TRBJ1-1	NA	CASSGGRNTEAFF
TRBV5-1	TRBJ2-1	NA	CASIRGPPYNEQFF
TRBV24-1	TRBJ2-5	NA	CATSAGQGGTQYF
TRBV7-9	TRBJ1-1	NA	CASSLALDRDTEAFF
TRBV7-9	TRBJ1-5	NA	CASSLGAGGRVSNQPQHF
TRBV30	TRBJ1-1	NA	CAWSVARGRGMNTEAFF
TRBV2	TRBJ2-7	NA	CASSQSPSYEQYF
TRBV5-1	TRBJ1-6	once	CASSPTGGGNSPLHF
TRBV19	TRBJ2-7	NA	CASSGYSGLSYEQYF
TRBV29-1	TRBJ2-5	once	CSVEEGQQQETQYF
TRBV14	TRBJ2-1	once	CASSADRPEQFF
TRBV5-6	TRBJ2-2	NA	CASSPGLNTGELFF
TRBV27	TRBJ2-5	NA	CASSWGLAGRETQYF
TRBV27	TRBJ2-1	NA	CASSWGGGNEQFF
TRBV9	TRBJ2-7	NA	CASSPIAGASYEQYF
TRBV4-1	TRBJ2-2	NA	CASSQATGDGTGELFF
TRBV5-4	TRBJ2-5	NA	CASSMGLAGGMETQYF
TRBV2	TRBJ1-5	few	CASGRGDRVYFSGQPQHF
TRBV7-2	TRBJ2-5	NA	CASSFQKGSRETQYF
TRBV25-1	TRBJ2-5	NA	CASSEYSGAFSETQYF
TRBV7-2	TRBJ1-3	NA	CASSASGALGNTIYF
TRBV10-1	TRBJ2-2	NA	CASSTTSAGELFF
TRBV18	TRBJ2-5	NA	CASSPGTGEETQYF
TRBV18	TRBJ2-5	NA	CASSPGGLAGVTQYF
TRBV20-1	TRBJ2-7	NA	CSANYEQYF
TRBV11-2	TRBJ2-7	NA	CASSLGTTGEQYF
TRBV18	TRBJ2-3	NA	CASSSGGVPDTQYF
TRBV27	TRBJ1-2	NA	CASSLTQPGLYGYTF
TRBV7-9	TRBJ1-2	NA	CASSSPPGTGGKEDGYTF
TRBV6-5	TRBJ2-7	NA	CASSSGTGYYEQYF
TRBV30	TRBJ2-3	NA	CAWSVPRRSTDTQYF
TRBV18	TRBJ2-1	NA	CASSTRGGSSYNEQFF
TRBV29-1	TRBJ1-6	NA	CSAGTGGNSPLHF
TRBV6-6	TRBJ1-1	NA	CASSYGTGNTEAFF
TRBV7-6	TRBJ2-2	NA	CASTPGQTLWGELFF
TRBV3-1/TRBV3-2	TRBJ1-2	NA	CASSSTGGGYTF
TRBV6-6	TRBJ1-1	NA	CASSLLNTEAFF
TRBV13	TRBJ1-2	NA	CASSLAFRGRGGYTF
TRBV4-1	TRBJ2-2	NA	CASSQAGINTGELFF
TRBV9	TRBJ1-2	NA	CASSLPGGYGYTF
TRBV7-8	TRBJ2-3	NA	CASSHLVGLADPDTQYF
TRBV7-8	TRBJ1-5	NA	CASSLVGQGDQPQHF
TRBV11-2	TRBJ1-1	NA	CASSLPPDSPNTEAFF
TRBV24-1	TRBJ2-2	NA	CATRSLFGSTGELFF
TRBV19	TRBJ2-1	NA	CASSIRGQGDVRKQFF